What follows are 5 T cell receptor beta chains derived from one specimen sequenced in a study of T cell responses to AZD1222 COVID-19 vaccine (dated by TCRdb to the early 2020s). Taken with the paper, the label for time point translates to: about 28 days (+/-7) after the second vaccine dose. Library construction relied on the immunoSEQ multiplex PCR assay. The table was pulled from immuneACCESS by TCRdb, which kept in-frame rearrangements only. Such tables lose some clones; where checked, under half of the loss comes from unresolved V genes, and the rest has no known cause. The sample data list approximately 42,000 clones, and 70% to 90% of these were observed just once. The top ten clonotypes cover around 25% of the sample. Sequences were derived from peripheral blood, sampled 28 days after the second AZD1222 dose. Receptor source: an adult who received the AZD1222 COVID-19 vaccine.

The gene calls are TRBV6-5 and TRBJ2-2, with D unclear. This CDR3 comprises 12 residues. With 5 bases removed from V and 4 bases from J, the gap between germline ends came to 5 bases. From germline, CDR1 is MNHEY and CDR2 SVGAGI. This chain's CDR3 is CASSSPTGELFF. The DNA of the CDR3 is TGTGCCAGCAGTAGCCCCACCGGGGAGCTGTTTTTT.

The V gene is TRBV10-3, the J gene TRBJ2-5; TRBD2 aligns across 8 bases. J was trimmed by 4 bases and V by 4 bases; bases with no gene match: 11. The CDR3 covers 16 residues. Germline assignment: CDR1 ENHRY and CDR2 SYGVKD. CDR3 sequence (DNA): TGTGCCATCAGTGTCGGGGGGGGTGGTCTGGGAGAGACCCAGTACTTC. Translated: CAISVGGGGLGETQYF.

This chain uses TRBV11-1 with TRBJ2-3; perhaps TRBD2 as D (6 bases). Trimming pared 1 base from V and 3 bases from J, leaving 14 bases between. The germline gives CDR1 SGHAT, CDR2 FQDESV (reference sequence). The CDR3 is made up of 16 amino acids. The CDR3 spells CASSLGTAGGTDTQYF. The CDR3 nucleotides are TGTGCCAGCAGCTTAGGAACAGCGGGCGGGACAGATACGCAGTATTTT.

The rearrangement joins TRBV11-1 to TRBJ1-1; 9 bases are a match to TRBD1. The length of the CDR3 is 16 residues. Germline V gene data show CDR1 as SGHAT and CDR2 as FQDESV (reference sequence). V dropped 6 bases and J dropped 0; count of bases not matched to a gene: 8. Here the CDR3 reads CASRLSGTGMNTEAFF. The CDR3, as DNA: TGTGCCAGCAGGCTCTCCGGGACAGGGATGAACACTGAAGCTTTCTTT.

In nucleotides, the CDR3 is TGCGCCAGCAGCCCTGGGACTAGCGGGGGGAGGGATGAGCAGTTCTTC. Translating gives CASSPGTSGGRDEQFF. V and J are TRBV4-1 and TRBJ2-1, with 15 bases matching TRBD2. Germline V gives CDR1 MGHRA, CDR2 YSYEKL. V gave up 4 bases and J gave up 8 bases; unmatched junction bases: 6. CDR3 length: 16 residues.